Given below is one TCR beta chain in context. Other nucleotide sequences in the sample specify the same CDR3. The data derive from a study of T cells in localized non-small cell lung cancer. This CDR3 is 13 amino acids long. The V end was cut by 6 bases, the J end by 5 bases, with 13 bases between. CDR1 is MNHNY, CDR2 SVGAGI, per germline (reference sequence). Some clones are missing from TCRdb's copy, which holds only in-frame ones; the method was immunoSEQ multiplex PCR. The table has 25,000 to 35,000 clones, 80% seen once. Sequenced material: peripheral blood, taken before any cancer treatment. The genes are TRBV6-6 and TRBJ2-5; D is unclear. The TCR originated in an older male donor with stage III squamous cell lung carcinoma. CDR3 coding DNA: TGTGCCAGCAGGCCTACGGTGCTTGAGACCCAGTACTTC. Translated: CASRPTVLETQYF.